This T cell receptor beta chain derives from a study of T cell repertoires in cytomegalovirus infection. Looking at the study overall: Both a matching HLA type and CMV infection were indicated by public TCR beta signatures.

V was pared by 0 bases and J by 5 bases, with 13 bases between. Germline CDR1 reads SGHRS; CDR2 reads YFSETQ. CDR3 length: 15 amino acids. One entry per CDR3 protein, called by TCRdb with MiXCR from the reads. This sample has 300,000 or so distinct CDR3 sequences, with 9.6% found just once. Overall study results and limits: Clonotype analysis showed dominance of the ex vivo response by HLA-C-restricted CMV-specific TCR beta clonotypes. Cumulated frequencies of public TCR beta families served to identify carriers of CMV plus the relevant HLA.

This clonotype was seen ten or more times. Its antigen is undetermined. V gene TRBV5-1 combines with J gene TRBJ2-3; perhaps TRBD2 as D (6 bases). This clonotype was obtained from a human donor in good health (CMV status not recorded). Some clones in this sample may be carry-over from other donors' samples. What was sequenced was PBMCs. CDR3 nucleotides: TGCGCCAGCAGCTTGGAGCCGGCCGGGGGAGATACGCAGTATTTT. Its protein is CASSLEPAGGDTQYF.